Included here is one T cell receptor beta chain sequence, with context. The antigen remains undetermined. The sample comes from a study of cytomegalovirus exposure and HLA in healthy donors. On the study more broadly: Membership in the Caucasian-associated ancestry cluster was found for 81% of roughly 360 genotyped donors. Findings and limits, study-wide: Later analysis showed TCR association rates varying by HLA locus, highest for DRB1 and lowest for HLA-C.

Germline values: CDR1 SGHRS, CDR2 YFSETQ. Trimming left V 2 bases short and J 9 bases short, with 15 bases between. This CDR3 is built from 15 residues. The PCR made use of 60 Vbeta and 13 Jbeta primers. Produced via immunoSEQ multiplex PCR; TCRdb's table is partial and in-frame only. Here the sample spans 150,000 to 200,000 clones, more than 65% being singletons. Material for sequencing was PBMCs. The chain uses TRBV5-1 and TRBJ1-6; D not resolved. This sequence originates from a man in his fifties or sixties in good health and CMV-seropositive. CDR3 nucleotide sequence: TGCGCCAGCAGCTTCGACATACCCTCGGCTTCACCCCTCCACTTT. Its translation: CASSFDIPSASPLHF.